This T cell receptor beta chain is drawn from a study of T cells in Graves' hyperthyroidism and ophthalmopathy. This CDR3 is 14 amino acids long. V was shortened by 5 bases and J by 2 bases, with 13 bases between the two germline ends. Germline V gives CDR1 MNHNS, CDR2 SASEGT. Amplification targeted TCR beta CDR3 regions from RNA transcripts. Initially, a first-round RT-PCR of the TCR CDR3 employed the HTBI primer set. TCRdb used MiXCR to reprocess the multiplex PCR reads, holding one entry per CDR3 protein. The sample includes some 150,000 distinct CDR3 sequences, approximately 24% of them seen just once.

This receptor was taken from a woman aged 45-65 years with Graves' hyperthyroidism that later progressed to Graves' ophthalmopathy. The source material was blood. The V and J genes are TRBV6-1 and TRBJ2-7, with D tentatively TRBD2 (6 bases). The CDR3 region is CASSFSGGPYEQYF. The CDR3 DNA reads TGTGCCAGCAGTTTTAGCGGAGGCCCCTACGAGCAGTACTTC.